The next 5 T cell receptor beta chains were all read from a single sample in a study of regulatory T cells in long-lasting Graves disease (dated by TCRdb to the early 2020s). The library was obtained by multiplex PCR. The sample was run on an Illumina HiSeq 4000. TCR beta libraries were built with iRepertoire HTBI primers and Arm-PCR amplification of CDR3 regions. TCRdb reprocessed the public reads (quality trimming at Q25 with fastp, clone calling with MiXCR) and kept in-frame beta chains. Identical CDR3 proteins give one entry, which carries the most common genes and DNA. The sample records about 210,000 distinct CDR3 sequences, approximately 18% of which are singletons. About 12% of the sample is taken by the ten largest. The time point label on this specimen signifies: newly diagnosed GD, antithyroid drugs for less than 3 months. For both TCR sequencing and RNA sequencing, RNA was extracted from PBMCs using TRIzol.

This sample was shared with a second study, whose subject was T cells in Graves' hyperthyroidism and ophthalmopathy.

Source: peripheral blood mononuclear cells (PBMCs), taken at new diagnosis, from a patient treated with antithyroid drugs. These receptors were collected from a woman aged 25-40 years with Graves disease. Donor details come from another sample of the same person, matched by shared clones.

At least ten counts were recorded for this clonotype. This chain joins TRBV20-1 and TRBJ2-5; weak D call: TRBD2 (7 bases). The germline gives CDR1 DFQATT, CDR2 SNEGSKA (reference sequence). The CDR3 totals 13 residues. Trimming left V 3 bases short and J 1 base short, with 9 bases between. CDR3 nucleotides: TGCAGTGCTAGGGGGGGGCTCCAAGAGACCCAGTACTTC. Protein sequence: CSARGGLQETQYF.

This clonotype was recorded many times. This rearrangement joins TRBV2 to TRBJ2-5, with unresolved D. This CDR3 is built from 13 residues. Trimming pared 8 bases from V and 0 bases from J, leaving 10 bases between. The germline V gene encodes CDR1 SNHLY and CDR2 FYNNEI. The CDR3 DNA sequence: TGTGCCAGCTGTGGGTCTTACCAAGAGACCCAGTACTTC. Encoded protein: CASCGSYQETQYF.

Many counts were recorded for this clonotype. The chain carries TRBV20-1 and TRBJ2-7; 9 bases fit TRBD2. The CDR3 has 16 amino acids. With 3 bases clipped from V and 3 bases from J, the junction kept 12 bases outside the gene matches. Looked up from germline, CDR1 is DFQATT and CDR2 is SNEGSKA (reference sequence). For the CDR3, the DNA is TGCAGTGCTAGTCGGCCCTCGCGGGGGGGTTACTACGAGCAGTACTTC. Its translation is CSASRPSRGGYYEQYF.

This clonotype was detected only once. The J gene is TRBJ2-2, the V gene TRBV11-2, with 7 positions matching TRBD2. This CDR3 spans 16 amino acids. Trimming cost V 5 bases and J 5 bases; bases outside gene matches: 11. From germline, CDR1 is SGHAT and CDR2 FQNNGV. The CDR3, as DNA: TGTGCCAGCAGCGTCATTAGCGGGCGTCGGACCGGGGAGCTGTTTTTT. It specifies CASSVISGRRTGELFF.

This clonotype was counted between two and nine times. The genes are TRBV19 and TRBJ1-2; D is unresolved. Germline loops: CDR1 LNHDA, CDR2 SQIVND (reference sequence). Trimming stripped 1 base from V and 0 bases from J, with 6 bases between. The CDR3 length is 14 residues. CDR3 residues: CASSIAESNYGYTF. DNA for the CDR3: TGTGCCAGTAGTATAGCTGAATCTAACTATGGCTACACCTTC.